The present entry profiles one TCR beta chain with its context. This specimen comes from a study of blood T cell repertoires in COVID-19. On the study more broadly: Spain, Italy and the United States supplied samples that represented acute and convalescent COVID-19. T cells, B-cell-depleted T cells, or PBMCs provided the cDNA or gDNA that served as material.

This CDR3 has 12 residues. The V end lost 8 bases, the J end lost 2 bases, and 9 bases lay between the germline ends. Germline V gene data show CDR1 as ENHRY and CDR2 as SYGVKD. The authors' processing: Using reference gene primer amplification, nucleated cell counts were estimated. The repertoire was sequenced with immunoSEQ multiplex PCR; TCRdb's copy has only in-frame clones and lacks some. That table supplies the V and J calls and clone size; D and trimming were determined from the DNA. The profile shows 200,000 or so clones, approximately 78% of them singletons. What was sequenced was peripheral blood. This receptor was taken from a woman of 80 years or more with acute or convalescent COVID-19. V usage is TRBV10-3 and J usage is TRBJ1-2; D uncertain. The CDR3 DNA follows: TGTGCCATCCGGCCGGAGAACTATGGCTACACCTTC. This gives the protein CAIRPENYGYTF.